The sequence of this T cell receptor beta chain was determined in a study of blood T cell repertoires in COVID-19. Study as a whole: COVID-19 samples collected from the United States, Italy and Spain covered acute and convalescent phases. PBMCs, B-cell-depleted T cells, or T cells were the source of the cDNA or gDNA that made up the material.

V gave up 6 bases and J gave up 6 bases, with 12 bases separating them. Germline V gene sequence: CDR1 SGHAT, CDR2 FQNNGV. This CDR3 contains 12 residues. In the original workflow: Counts of nucleated cells, estimated from reference gene primer amplification, were obtained. The protocol was immunoSEQ multiplex PCR, while the TCRdb copy is restricted to in-frame clones and leaves out a portion. The V and J calls and clone size were taken over from that table, and D and trimming were inferred from the DNA. This sample has roughly 180,000 clones, with around 80% found just once. J is TRBJ2-7 and V is TRBV11-2; D possibly corresponds to TRBD2 (5 bases). The sequencing input was peripheral blood. The sequence came from a human donor in a cohort sampled during active COVID-19. Here the CDR3 reads CASRTAGIEQYF. The CDR3 coding sequence is TGTGCCAGCAGAACTGCGGGCATCGAGCAGTACTTC.